The subject of this entry is one TCR beta chain. The source of the sample is a study of control samples from healthy donors and cancer patients. TCRdb's copy holds only in-frame clones and misses some; the assay was immunoSEQ multiplex PCR. The table lists roughly 55,000 clones, under 95% of them singletons. Germline CDR1 and CDR2: SEHNR and FQNEAQ (reference sequence). The length of the CDR3 is 16 residues. Trimming at V came to 2 bases and at J to 7 bases, leaving 10 bases not matched to a gene. The source of this sequence is a man aged 40-49 years with colorectal cancer. This sequence joins TRBV7-9 and TRBJ2-1; 8 nucleotides line up with TRBD2. Sequencing used PBMCs. CDR3 loop: CASSLLRGGQVNEQFF. The CDR3 DNA follows: TGTGCCAGCAGCTTATTACGGGGGGGCCAGGTTAATGAGCAGTTCTTC. Full variable domain (missing parts from reference TRBV7-9 and TRBJ2-1): DTGVSQNPRHKITKRGQNVTFRCDPISEHNRLYWYRQTLGQGPEFLTYFQNEAQLEKSRLLSDRFSAERPKGSFSTLEIQRTEQGDSAMYLCASSLLRGGQVNEQFFGPGTRLTVL.